The T cell receptor (beta chain) under discussion was sequenced for a study of OX40 agonist ivuxolimab in advanced cancers. Sequenced by immunoSEQ multiplex PCR; TCRdb stores in-frame clones only, minus some. The table shows some 130,000 clones, with about nine tenths occurring only once. This CDR3 is 12 amino acids long. Trimming took 9 bases from V and 4 from J, leaving 12 bases between them. Per germline, CDR1 LNHDA and CDR2 SQIVND (reference sequence). This chain connects TRBV19 to TRBJ1-1, with a weak D call TRBD1 (5 bases). Specimen: CD4+ or CD8+ T cells sorted from blood, collected in a trial of the OX40 agonist ivuxolimab. The TCR sequence derives from an adult with an advanced solid tumor such as melanoma, head and neck, liver or kidney cancer. The CDR3 nucleotides are TGTGCCAGCTCCGCGGGGCGCACTGAAGCTTTCTTT. This translates into CASSAGRTEAFF.